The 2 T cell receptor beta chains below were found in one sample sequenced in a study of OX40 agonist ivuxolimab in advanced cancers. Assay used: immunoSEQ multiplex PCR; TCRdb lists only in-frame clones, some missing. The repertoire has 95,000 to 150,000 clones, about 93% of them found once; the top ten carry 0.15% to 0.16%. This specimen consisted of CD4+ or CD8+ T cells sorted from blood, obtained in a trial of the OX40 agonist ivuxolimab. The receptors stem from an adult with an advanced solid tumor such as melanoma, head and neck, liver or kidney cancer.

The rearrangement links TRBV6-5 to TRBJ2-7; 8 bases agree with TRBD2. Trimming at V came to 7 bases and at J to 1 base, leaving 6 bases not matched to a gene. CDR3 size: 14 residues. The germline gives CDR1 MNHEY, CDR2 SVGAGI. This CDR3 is CASTLIAGSYEQYF. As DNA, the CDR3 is TGTGCCAGCACCTTAATAGCGGGATCCTACGAGCAGTACTTC.

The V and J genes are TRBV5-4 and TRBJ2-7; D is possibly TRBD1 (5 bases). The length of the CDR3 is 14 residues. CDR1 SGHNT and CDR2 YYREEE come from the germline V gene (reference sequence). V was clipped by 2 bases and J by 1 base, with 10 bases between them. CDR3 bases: TGTGCCAGCAGCTTTGGGGCTAAATCCTACGAGCAGTACTTC. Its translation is CASSFGAKSYEQYF.